Listed below are T cell receptor beta chains from one sample, sequenced in a study of cytomegalovirus exposure and HLA in healthy donors. Repertoires were generated with immunoSEQ multiplex PCR, while TCRdb's copy carries only in-frame clones and drops some. The table has roughly 120,000 clones, more than 70% seen once. Sequenced sample: PBMCs. All receptors come from a man between 18 and 35 years old in good health and CMV-seronegative. The CDR3 runs from the conserved cysteine through the conserved F or W. Fields, in order: clone size, D gene, V gene, CDR3 length, J gene, CDR3 protein, CDR3 DNA. The D gene is left open where the match is weak. Clone sizes are given selectively: once, few, many, or a class where the clone is expanded.

-	TRBD2	TRBV7-9	15	TRBJ2-5	CASSTPGLGQETQYF	TGTGCCAGCAGCACCCCGGGACTAGGACAAGAGACCCAGTACTTC
once	TRBD1	TRBV28	14	TRBJ2-5	CASSLSGTAETQYF	TGTGCCAGCAGTTTAAGTGGGACAGCAGAGACCCAGTACTTC
-	TRBD1	TRBV28	14	TRBJ1-2	CASRITGVSAGYTF	TGTGCCAGCAGAATAACAGGGGTTTCTGCTGGCTACACCTTC
-	-	TRBV15	14	TRBJ1-3	CATKSGDSENTIYF	TGTGCCACAAAATCAGGGGATTCAGAAAACACCATATATTTT
-	TRBD1	TRBV5-4	13	TRBJ2-5	CASSWDREETQYF	TGTGCCAGCAGCTGGGACAGGGAAGAGACCCAGTACTTC
-	TRBD1	TRBV10-1	12	TRBJ1-2	CATRTGRYGYTF	TGCGCCACACGGACAGGGAGGTATGGCTACACCTTC
few	TRBD2	TRBV18	12	TRBJ2-7	CASSPGGYEQYF	TGTGCCAGCTCACCGGGAGGGTACGAGCAGTACTTC
-	TRBD2	TRBV5-4	14	TRBJ2-1	CASSPGLAGNEQFF	TGTGCCAGCAGCCCGGGACTAGCGGGGAATGAGCAGTTCTTC
once	TRBD2	TRBV28	15	TRBJ2-1	CASSELAGGVDEQFF	TGTGCCAGCAGTGAACTAGCGGGAGGGGTAGATGAGCAGTTCTTC
once	-	TRBV5-1	14	TRBJ1-4	CASKRTTQNEKLFF	TGCGCCAGCAAGAGGACAACCCAGAATGAAAAACTGTTTTTT
once	TRBD2	TRBV4-1	17	TRBJ2-7	CASSQGTSGRGNYEQYF	TGCGCCAGCAGCCAAGGGACTAGCGGGAGAGGAAACTACGAGCAGTACTTC
once	-	TRBV6-1	13	TRBJ2-5	CATTGLGYETQYF	TGTGCCACCACGGGACTCGGATATGAGACCCAGTACTTC